The clone carrying this TCR beta chain was seen at least ten times. What it binds is unknown. V lost 0 bases, J lost 8 bases, and 12 bases lay in between. The CDR3 contains 13 residues. Germline CDR1 is SGHKS and CDR2 is YYEKEE (reference sequence). Researchers prepared the TCRbeta library using unique molecular identifiers, the study reports. TCRdb re-derived calls from the PCR reads in MiXCR, one entry per CDR3 protein. Of 330,000 or so distinct CDR3 sequences listed, over 7% are singletons. The record originates from a study of T-cell reconstitution after alpha-beta-depleted transplantation in children. Study conclusions and caveats: Several hundred graft clones that had expanded were reportedly the source of alpha-beta T cells about two months after transplant. T-cell numbers and diversity one year post-transplant derived largely from freshly generated T cells.

This material consisted of peripheral blood, taken 360 days after TCRalphabeta/CD19-depleted stem cell transplant. This TCR was sampled from a female patient between 2 and 15 years old who had a stem cell transplant for Fanconi anemia, so the T cells may come from the graft donor. The chain employs TRBV5-5 and TRBJ2-7, with D perhaps matching TRBD2 (6 bases). CDR3 sequence reads: CASSLVPGEQQYV. The CDR3, as DNA: TGTGCCAGCAGCTTGGTTCCGGGGGAACAGCAGTACGTC.